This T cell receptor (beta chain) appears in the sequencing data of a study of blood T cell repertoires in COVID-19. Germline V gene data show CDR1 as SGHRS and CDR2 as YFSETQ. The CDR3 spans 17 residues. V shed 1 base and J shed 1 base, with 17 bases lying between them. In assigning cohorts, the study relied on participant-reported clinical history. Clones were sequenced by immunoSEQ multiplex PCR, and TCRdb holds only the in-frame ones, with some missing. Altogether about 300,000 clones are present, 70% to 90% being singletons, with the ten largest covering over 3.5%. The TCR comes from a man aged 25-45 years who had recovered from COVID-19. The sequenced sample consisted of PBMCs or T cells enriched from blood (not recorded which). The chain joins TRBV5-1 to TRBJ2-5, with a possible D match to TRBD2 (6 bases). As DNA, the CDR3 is TGCGCCAGCAGCTTGTTTGGAGGGACCCCCACCCAAGAGACCCAGTACTTC. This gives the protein CASSLFGGTPTQETQYF.